A selection of T cell receptor beta chains follows, all from one sample in a study of T cells after yellow fever vaccination. MiXCR, run by TCRdb on the 5' RACE reads, gives a single entry per CDR3 protein. In the table there are hundreds of thousands of distinct CDR3 sequences, 12% of which are singletons. Material: PBMCs, obtained on the day of the yellow fever booster vaccination. These receptors all come from a man aged 30-40 years who received the YFV17D yellow fever vaccine. Both conserved end residues are part of each CDR3. Fields, in order: J gene, D gene, V gene, clone size, CDR3 DNA, CDR3 protein. The D gene is left open where the match is weak. Rows may omit the clone size; those that give it use once, few, many or a size class.

>TRBJ2-5|TRBD1|TRBV5-6|-
TGTGCCAGCAGCTCATTACAGGGGTGGGAGACCCAGTACTTC
CASSSLQGWETQYF
>TRBJ2-1|-|TRBV6-4|few
TGTGCCAGCAGTCCCCTAGACAGCAATGAGCAGTTCTTC
CASSPLDSNEQFF
>TRBJ2-7|TRBD2|TRBV11-2|-
TGTGCCAGCAGCTCGGGGGGTAGCATCCACGAGCAGTACTTC
CASSSGGSIHEQYF
>TRBJ1-5|-|TRBV2|few
TGTGCCAGCAGTCTTTCCCCTAGCAATCAGCCCCAGCATTTT
CASSLSPSNQPQHF
>TRBJ1-1|-|TRBV10-3|-
TGTGCCATCAGCCCCGGAGTAAACACTGAAGCTTTCTTT
CAISPGVNTEAFF
>TRBJ1-5|-|TRBV7-9|-
TGTGCCAGCAGCCCGGGGACACCGAATGCTATTGTACATTTT
CASSPGTPNAIVHF
>TRBJ2-3|TRBD1|TRBV24-1|-
TGTGCCACCAGCGAGAACAGGGGGCGCACAGATACGCAGTATTTT
CATSENRGRTDTQYF
>TRBJ2-4|-|TRBV20-1|few
TGCAGTTCGACAGGAGATCTAGCCAAAAACATTCAGTACTTC
CSSTGDLAKNIQYF
>TRBJ2-2|TRBD1|TRBV14|few
TGTGCCAGCAGCCAAGTCAGGGGGACAGGGAGGATCACCGGGGAGCTGTTTTTT
CASSQVRGTGRITGELFF
>TRBJ2-7|-|TRBV27|-
TGTGCCAGCAGTTTGGGACACTTCAAAGCCGAGCAGTACTTC
CASSLGHFKAEQYF
>TRBJ1-2|-|TRBV3-1|few
TGTGCCAGTCGAGAGGGACACAACTATGGCTACACCTTC
CASREGHNYGYTF
>TRBJ2-3|-|TRBV19|-
TGTGCCAGTACCACGGCAGGTAGCACAGATACGCAGTATTTT
CASTTAGSTDTQYF
>TRBJ1-4|TRBD1|TRBV7-8|few
TGTGCCAGCAGCGGCCGTCTTCCAGGGGGTACTAATGAAAAACTGTTTTTT
CASSGRLPGGTNEKLFF
>TRBJ1-3|-|TRBV14|few
TGTGCCATTTCGACGGGCTCTGGAAACACCATATATTTT
CAISTGSGNTIYF
>TRBJ1-1|-|TRBV27|few
TGTGCCAGCAGTTTAATGGGCGTCATGAACACTGAAGCTTTCTTT
CASSLMGVMNTEAFF
>TRBJ2-2|-|TRBV2|few
TGTGCCAGCAGACCTTACACCGGGGAGCTGTTTTTT
CASRPYTGELFF
>TRBJ2-1|TRBD1|TRBV4-1|few
TGCGCCAGCAGCCAACCGGACAGGGTCCCCTACAATGAGCAGTTCTTC
CASSQPDRVPYNEQFF
>TRBJ2-5|-|TRBV6-5|few
TGTGCCAGCAGTTACTACAGTCTGGGTGGAGAGACCCAGTACTTC
CASSYYSLGGETQYF
>TRBJ2-1|TRBD1|TRBV9|-
TGTGCCAGCAGCGTAGCTGTCGGGACAGGGGACTATGAGCAGTTCTTC
CASSVAVGTGDYEQFF
>TRBJ2-1|-|TRBV6-5|-
TGTGCCAGCAGTTACAGTGACGGGACCCATTTCCCCCATGAGCAGTTCTTC
CASSYSDGTHFPHEQFF
>TRBJ2-1|-|TRBV5-1|-
TGCGCCAGCAGCTTGTACGTACAGGGCGTCGAGCGAGACAATGAGCAGTTCTTC
CASSLYVQGVERDNEQFF
>TRBJ2-1|TRBD2|TRBV30|-
TGTGCCTGGAGCGCGTCGGGACTAGCTCAGTTCTTC
CAWSASGLAQFF
>TRBJ2-1|TRBD2|TRBV20-1|few
TGCAGTGCTAGAGATCTGGTCGGCGGGAGGAGGGGCAATGAGCAGTTCTTC
CSARDLVGGRRGNEQFF
>TRBJ2-7|-|TRBV2|few
TGTGCCAGCAGTGAGAACGGTCACTCCTACGAGCAGTACTTC
CASSENGHSYEQYF
>TRBJ1-6|-|TRBV7-9|-
TGTGCCAGCAGCGAAAATTCACCCCTCCACTTT
CASSENSPLHF
>TRBJ2-3|TRBD2|TRBV29-1|-
TGCAGCCTTAGAGGAGCGGGGACAGATACGCAGTATTTT
CSLRGAGTDTQYF
>TRBJ2-1|-|TRBV6-1|-
TGTGCCAGCGTATTAGAAAGGGGGGACAATGAGCAGTTCTTC
CASVLERGDNEQFF
>TRBJ2-1|-|TRBV4-3|few
TGCGCCAGCAGCCAAGAACGGACTGAGCAGTTCTTC
CASSQERTEQFF
>TRBJ2-3|TRBD2|TRBV20-1|-
TGCAGTGCTAGCCCTAGCGGGAGAAACACAGATACGCAGTATTTT
CSASPSGRNTDTQYF
>TRBJ2-1|-|TRBV20-1|-
TGCAGTGCTAGAGATACAACTTACAATGAGCAGTTCTTC
CSARDTTYNEQFF
>TRBJ2-1|-|TRBV6-2/TRBV6-3|-
TGTGCCAGCAGTTACTCGAAGTATGGAAAGTTCTTC
CASSYSKYGKFF
>TRBJ2-2|-|TRBV5-1|few
TGCGCCAGCAGCCCCGGAAGTAGGACCGGGGAGCTGTTTTTT
CASSPGSRTGELFF
>TRBJ1-3|-|TRBV15|few
TGTGCCACCAGCAGGTTCAACGTGGGTGACGGACCTGGAAACACCATATATTTT
CATSRFNVGDGPGNTIYF
>TRBJ1-5|-|TRBV5-6|many
TGTGCCAGCAGCTTGGCCTGGGGAAATCAGCCCCAGCATTTT
CASSLAWGNQPQHF
>TRBJ2-3|TRBD1|TRBV19|few
TGTGCCAGTAGTGTGCAGGGGGCGCACACAGATACGCAGTATTTT
CASSVQGAHTDTQYF
>TRBJ2-4|-|TRBV5-1|once
TGCGCCAGCAGCACGGAGGGGAAAGCCAAAAACATTCAGTACTTC
CASSTEGKAKNIQYF
>TRBJ2-2|TRBD1|TRBV5-1|few
TGCGCCAGCAGCTGGGACAGACCCAACACCGGGGAGCTGTTTTTT
CASSWDRPNTGELFF
>TRBJ2-1|TRBD2|TRBV6-2/TRBV6-3|-
TGTGCCAGCAGTTACGAAGCTAGCGGGAGGATTAACAATGAGCAGTTCTTC
CASSYEASGRINNEQFF
>TRBJ1-4|-|TRBV6-5|few
TGTGCCAGCAGTTACTCGACTCCGGGAACAACTAATGAAAAACTGTTTTTT
CASSYSTPGTTNEKLFF
>TRBJ2-7|TRBD2|TRBV5-1|-
TGCGCCAGCAGCAGGAGCGGGGAAGCCTACGAGCAGTACTTC
CASSRSGEAYEQYF
>TRBJ1-5|-|TRBV9|few
TGTGCCAGCAGCCTGATGAGGAGAGGAGGCAAGCAGCCCCAGCATTTT
CASSLMRRGGKQPQHF
>TRBJ1-2|-|TRBV5-1|many
TGCGCCAGCAGCTTGGAGGTGCGAAACTATGGCTACACCTTC
CASSLEVRNYGYTF
>TRBJ1-6|TRBD1|TRBV20-1|-
TGCAGTGCTAGAGCCGGGACAGGGGTCGGGTCACCCCTCCACTTT
CSARAGTGVGSPLHF
>TRBJ2-1|TRBD1|TRBV20-1|-
TGCAGACCAGGACAGGGATCGGATGAGCAGTTCTTC
CRPGQGSDEQFF
>TRBJ2-1|-|TRBV15|-
TGTGCCACCAGCAGTTTCGTGGGGATCGGCAATGAGCAGTTCTTC
CATSSFVGIGNEQFF
>TRBJ2-7|TRBD1|TRBV12-3/TRBV12-4|few
TGTGCCAGCAGTTCGGGGGACAGGTCCTACGAGCAGTACTTC
CASSSGDRSYEQYF
>TRBJ2-7|TRBD2|TRBV19|few
TGTGCCAGTAGTTGGGCTAGCGGGGTCTACGAGCAGTACTTC
CASSWASGVYEQYF
>TRBJ2-7|-|TRBV5-1|few
TGCGCCAGCAGCTTCCACGGGGACCCCGACTACGAGCAGTACTTC
CASSFHGDPDYEQYF
>TRBJ2-7|-|TRBV4-3|few
TGCGCCAGCAGCCAAGATTTGGGGTCGGTGAGCTCCTACGAGCAGTACTTC
CASSQDLGSVSSYEQYF
>TRBJ2-7|-|TRBV10-3|few
TGTGCCATCAGTGAGGAGGGACGGAGCTCCTACGAGCAGTACTTC
CAISEEGRSSYEQYF
>TRBJ2-7|-|TRBV5-6|few
TGTGCCAGCAGCTACCACTACGAGCAGTACTTC
CASSYHYEQYF
>TRBJ2-3|-|TRBV4-3|-
TGCGCCAGCAGCCAAGACGGAGTTGGGGGTGGAAGCACAGATACGCAGTATTTT
CASSQDGVGGGSTDTQYF
>TRBJ2-7|-|TRBV11-2|-
TGTGCCAGCAGCTGGGGGCGGGAGACCTACGAGCAGTACTTC
CASSWGRETYEQYF
>TRBJ2-7|-|TRBV15|few
TGTGCCACCAGCAGAGATCGGGCGGGATTCTCCTACGAGCAGTACTTC
CATSRDRAGFSYEQYF
>TRBJ2-7|TRBD2|TRBV20-1|-
TGCAGTGCTAGAGAGGGCCTAGCGGGCGTCTACGAGCAGTACTTC
CSAREGLAGVYEQYF
>TRBJ2-7|-|TRBV24-1|few
TGTGCCACCAGTGAACTAGGCCAGCCCTACGAGCAGTACTTC
CATSELGQPYEQYF
>TRBJ2-1|TRBD1|TRBV12-3/TRBV12-4|few
TGTGCCAGCCGACGTAGGGGACAGATGAACAATGAGCAGTTCTTC
CASRRRGQMNNEQFF
>TRBJ1-4|TRBD1|TRBV27|few
TGTGCCAGCAGTGAACAGGGGTCTAATGAAAAACTGTTTTTT
CASSEQGSNEKLFF
>TRBJ2-1|TRBD2|TRBV20-1|-
TGCAGTGCCCCGACAGCCCACAGCTACAGCGGGGACAATGAGCAGTTCTTC
CSAPTAHSYSGDNEQFF